One sample yielded the 15 T cell receptor beta chains listed below, sequenced in a study of post-analysis software for immune sequencing data. Study-wide points: Patients showed TRBV5-6, TRBV5-1 and TRBV20-1 among five TRBV segments more frequent than in controls.

TCR beta libraries were prepared from cDNA with unique molecular identifiers. TCRdb re-called the PCR reads with MiXCR, one entry per CDR3 protein. This table holds approximately 690,000 distinct CDR3 sequences, approximately 60% found once. Antigen specificity for these receptors is unknown. The sequenced material came from blood. These receptors originate from a girl aged 2-9 years with multiple sclerosis.

This chain links TRBV5-1 with TRBJ2-6, with 7 bases fitting TRBD1. Germline V gene data show CDR1 as SGHRS and CDR2 as YFSETQ. The CDR3 runs to 19 residues. The trim removed 5 bases at V and 0 bases at J, leaving 14 bases unmatched. CDR3 amino acids: CASRPGQALDTSGANVLTF. CDR3 nucleotide sequence: TGCGCCAGCAGACCCGGACAGGCGCTAGACACCTCTGGGGCCAACGTCCTGACTTTC.

This clonotype was seen a few times. The CDR3 bases are TGCAGTGCCCTCGGGACTTCCTACGAGCAGTACTTC. It is translated as CSALGTSYEQYF. This chain links TRBV20-1 with TRBJ2-7, with a weak D call TRBD2 (6 bases). V lost 6 bases, J lost 1 base, and 10 bases lay in between. This CDR3 has 12 residues. Germline V lookup: CDR1 DFQATT, CDR2 SNEGSKA (reference sequence).

This clonotype has more than one count but fewer than ten. V is TRBV5-1 and J is TRBJ2-7; 9 bases line up with TRBD1. V dropped 0 bases and J dropped 6; count of bases not matched to a gene: 7. The germline V gene has CDR1 SGHRS and CDR2 YFSETQ. This CDR3 has 15 residues. The CDR3 sequence: CASSLAQGAFIEQYF. As DNA, the CDR3 is TGCGCCAGCAGCTTGGCACAGGGGGCTTTCATCGAGCAGTACTTC.

The chain combines TRBV20-1 with TRBJ1-2; D is ambiguous. V was shortened by 0 bases and J by 4 bases, with 15 bases between the two germline ends. The CDR3 totals 15 residues. The germline V gene encodes CDR1 DFQATT and CDR2 SNEGSKA (reference sequence). CDR3 in amino acids: CSARDPPGSTYGYTF. The CDR3 nucleotides are TGCAGTGCTAGAGATCCCCCGGGATCGACCTATGGCTACACCTTC.

The rearrangement links TRBV6-5 to TRBJ2-7; either TRBD1 or TRBD2 may fit D (5 bases each). The V gene's germline CDR1 is MNHEY and CDR2 SVGAGI. V lost 5 bases to trimming and J lost 9 bases, with 20 bases between them. This CDR3 is 14 amino acids long. The CDR3 DNA follows: TGTGCCAGCAGTGCGTGGGACCAGGAAAGAGGGCAGTACTTC. Protein product: CASSAWDQERGQYF.

This clonotype was seen only a few times. The rearrangement joins TRBV4-3 to TRBJ2-6, with 9 bases that match TRBD1. With 3 bases clipped from V and 7 bases from J, the junction kept 7 bases outside the gene matches. CDR3 length: 16 amino acids. Germline CDR1 is LGHNA and CDR2 is YSLEER. The CDR3 sequence: CASSHLGQGIANVLTF. In DNA, the CDR3 is TGCGCCAGCAGCCACCTGGGACAGGGTATTGCCAACGTCCTGACTTTC.

This clonotype was observed a few times. The chain combines TRBV29-1 with TRBJ2-7, with 8 positions matching TRBD1. The CDR3 spans 14 residues. Germline V gene sequence: CDR1 SQVTM, CDR2 ANQGSEA. V lost 1 base, J lost 2 bases, and 4 bases stayed unmatched. This CDR3 is CSVEAPDRAYEQYF. The CDR3 DNA reads as TGCAGCGTTGAAGCCCCGGACAGGGCCTACGAGCAGTACTTC.

Comment on this clonotype: Its ends do not fully match the called genes, so a read error is possible. V usage is TRBV29-1 and J usage is TRBJ2-1; D is unclear. The CDR3 consists of 14 residues. Germline V lookup: CDR1 SQVTM, CDR2 ANQGSEA. Here the CDR3 reads CSVVNRPSYNEQCF. CDR3 nucleotides: TGCAGCGTTGTTAATAGGCCGTCCTACAATGAGCAGTGCTTC.

V and J are TRBV12-3 or TRBV12-4 and TRBJ2-7; the D gene is possibly TRBD1 (5 bases). CDR3 length equals 14 residues. The germline V and J ends were trimmed by 2 bases and 2 bases, with 10 bases remaining between them. DNA for the CDR3: TGTGCCAGCAGTTTATTTAAAGGGGCCTACGAGCAGTACTTC. Translating it yields CASSLFKGAYEQYF.

This clonotype was detected a few times. The chain joins TRBV12-3 or TRBV12-4 to TRBJ2-7, with a tentative D call TRBD1 (6 bases). The CDR3 contains 14 residues. Trimming took 3 bases from V and 3 from J, leaving 12 bases between them. CDR3 bases: TGTGCCAGCAGTTTCGGGACAAAACACTACGAGCAGTACTTC. It translates to CASSFGTKHYEQYF.

The chain joins TRBV30 to TRBJ2-1; D gene ambiguous. CDR3 length equals 8 residues. The V gene lost 4 bases and the J gene lost 8 bases, with 0 bases spanning the gap. Germline CDR1 is GTSNPN and CDR2 is SVGIG (reference sequence). CDR3 in DNA: TGTGCCTGGAATGAGCAGTTCTTC. This sequence encodes CAWNEQFF. The variable domain in full, completed from reference TRBV30 and TRBJ2-1, reads SQTIHQWPATLVQPVGSPLSLECTVEGTSNPNLYWYRQAAGRGLQLLFYSVGIGQISSEVPQNLSASRPQDRQFILSSKKLLLSDSGFYLCAWNEQFFGPGTRLTVL.

Worth noting for this clonotype: An end of the junction does not agree with germline; a read error may underlie this. This sequence joins TRBV4-1 and TRBJ2-1; 16 bases are shared with TRBD2. This CDR3 is 19 amino acids long. Germline V gene lookup returns CDR1 MGHRA and CDR2 YSYEKL. The DNA for the CDR3 is TGCGCCAGCAGCCAAGAGGGGACTAGCGGGAGGGTCTCCTCCAATGAGCAGTTCTTC. Amino acid sequence: CASSQEGTSGRVSSNEQFF.

The chain couples TRBV11-2 to TRBJ2-6; D is possibly TRBD2 (6 bases). This CDR3 is built from 15 residues. Germline V gene data show CDR1 as SGHAT and CDR2 as FQNNGV. Trimming removed 3 bases from V and 2 bases from J, with 8 bases in between. Written as DNA, the CDR3 is TGTGCCAGCAGCTTTGGCGGGACTGGGGCCAACGTCCTGACTTTC. The encoded protein is CASSFGGTGANVLTF.

The V and J genes are TRBV12-3 or TRBV12-4 and TRBJ2-5; D is undetermined. The CDR3 is made up of 13 amino acids. Trimming removed 1 base at V and 11 bases at J, with 14 bases between. CDR3 in amino acids: CASSLDLLSGQYF. In DNA, the CDR3 is TGTGCCAGCAGTTTAGATCTGTTGTCCGGTCAGTACTTC.

The J gene is TRBJ2-1, the V gene TRBV29-1; possibly TRBD2 for D (7 bases). The CDR3 runs to 17 residues. Trimming stripped 6 bases from V and 8 bases from J, with 29 bases between. The germline CDR1 and CDR2 sequences are SQVTM and ANQGSEA. The CDR3 region is CSVRGGGGRERSDEQFF. The CDR3 nucleotides are TGCAGCGTGAGGGGGGGAGGGGGTCGCGAGAGGTCGGATGAGCAGTTCTTC.